One sample yielded the 4 T cell receptor beta chains listed below, sequenced in a study of T cell responses to AZD1222 COVID-19 vaccine. The protocol was immunoSEQ multiplex PCR, while the TCRdb copy is restricted to in-frame clones and leaves out a portion. Counted here are roughly 150,000 clones, about 89% occurring once; the ten biggest clones make up roughly 3.8%. The specimen was peripheral blood, collected 28 days after the second AZD1222 dose. Receptor source: an adult who received the AZD1222 COVID-19 vaccine.

V is TRBV12-3 or TRBV12-4 and J is TRBJ1-1, with unresolved D. V was cut by 3 bases and J by 8 bases, with 7 bases left in between. The length of the CDR3 is 11 residues. The CDR3 coding sequence is TGTGCCAGCAGTTTTCAGTTCGAAGCTTTCTTT. Translation gives CASSFQFEAFF.

This chain joins TRBV4-1 and TRBJ1-3; no clear D. This CDR3 spans 15 amino acids. CDR1 MGHRA and CDR2 YSYEKL come from the germline V gene. The germline V and J ends were trimmed by 5 bases and 2 bases, with 13 bases remaining between them. The CDR3 sequence: CASSERVSPGNTIYF. CDR3 DNA: TGCGCCAGCAGCGAAAGGGTCAGCCCTGGAAACACCATATATTTT.

This chain joins TRBV5-1 and TRBJ2-7; no clear D. This CDR3 spans 11 amino acids. V lost 3 bases to trimming and J lost 3 bases, with 4 bases between them. Per the germline V gene, CDR1 is SGHRS and CDR2 is YFSETQ. The CDR3 region is CASSWGYEQYF. Written as DNA, the CDR3 is TGCGCCAGCAGCTGGGGCTACGAGCAGTACTTC.

The chain recombines TRBV11-2 with TRBJ2-7, with 12 bases that match TRBD1. V shed 1 base, J shed 7 bases, and the junction held 5 bases outside the gene matches. Germline CDR1 and CDR2: SGHAT and FQNNGV. The length of the CDR3 is 15 residues. The CDR3 nucleotides read TGTGCCAGCAGCTTAGGGGACAGGGGGCTAAGGGAGCAGTACTTC. This gives the protein CASSLGDRGLREQYF.